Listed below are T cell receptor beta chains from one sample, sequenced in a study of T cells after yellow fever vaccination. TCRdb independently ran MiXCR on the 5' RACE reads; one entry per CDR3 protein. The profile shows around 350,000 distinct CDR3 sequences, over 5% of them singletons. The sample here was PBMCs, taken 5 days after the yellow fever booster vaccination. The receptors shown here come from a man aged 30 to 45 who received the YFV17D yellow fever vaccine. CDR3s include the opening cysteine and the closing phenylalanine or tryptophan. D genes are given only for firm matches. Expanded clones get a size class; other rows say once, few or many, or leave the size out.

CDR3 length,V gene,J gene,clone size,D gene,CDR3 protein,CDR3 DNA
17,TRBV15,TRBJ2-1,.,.,CATSRDRKVGGYNEQFF,TGTGCCACCAGCAGAGATCGGAAGGTAGGAGGATACAATGAGCAGTTCTTC
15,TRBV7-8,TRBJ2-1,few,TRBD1,CASSPPGQPGVWQFF,TGTGCCAGCAGCCCCCCGGGACAGCCGGGTGTCTGGCAGTTCTTC
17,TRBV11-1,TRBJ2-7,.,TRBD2,CASSFGLAGVANYEQYF,TGTGCCAGCAGCTTCGGACTAGCGGGAGTGGCGAACTACGAGCAGTACTTC
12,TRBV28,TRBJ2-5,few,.,CASGRASKSGNF,TGTGCCAGCGGCCGGGCCTCGAAAAGCGGAAACTTC
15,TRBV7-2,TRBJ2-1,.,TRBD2,CASSLGYSGREEQFF,TGTGCCAGCAGCTTAGGATATAGCGGGAGGGAAGAGCAGTTCTTC
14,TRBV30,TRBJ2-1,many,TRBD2,CAWSDKRGVNEQFF,TGTGCCTGGAGCGATAAGCGGGGCGTTAATGAGCAGTTCTTC
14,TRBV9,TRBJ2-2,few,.,CASSVGLLTGELFF,TGTGCCAGCAGCGTAGGACTTCTGACCGGGGAGCTGTTTTTT
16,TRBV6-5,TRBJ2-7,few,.,CASSSSLDISSYEQYF,TGTGCCAGCAGTTCCTCCCTGGACATTTCCTCCTACGAGCAGTACTTC
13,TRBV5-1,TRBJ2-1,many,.,CASSFDRNNEQFF,TGCGCCAGCAGCTTCGACAGAAACAATGAGCAGTTCTTC
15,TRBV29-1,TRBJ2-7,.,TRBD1,CSVEGLGQGNYEQYF,TGCAGCGTTGAAGGCCTGGGACAGGGGAACTACGAGCAGTACTTC
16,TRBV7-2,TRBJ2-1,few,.,CASSLASTSSYNEQFF,TGTGCCAGCAGCTTAGCGAGTACTAGCTCCTACAATGAGCAGTTCTTC
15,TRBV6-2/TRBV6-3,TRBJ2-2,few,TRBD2,CASRGTSGSPGELFF,TGTGCCAGCAGAGGGACTAGCGGGAGCCCCGGGGAGCTGTTTTTT